Shown below are 8 T cell receptor beta chains from a single sample sequenced in a study of blood T cell repertoires in COVID-19. Clones were sequenced by immunoSEQ multiplex PCR, and TCRdb holds only the in-frame ones, with some missing. This table has around 200,000 clones, more than 75% appearing once. The material sequenced was peripheral blood. The receptors shown here come from a woman older than 75 with acute or convalescent COVID-19.

The CDR3 is CASSSPGLARNEQFF. Written as DNA, the CDR3 is TGTGCCAGCAGTTCCCCGGGACTAGCTAGGAATGAGCAGTTCTTC. The V gene is TRBV27, the J gene TRBJ2-1, with 9 bases fitting TRBD2. This CDR3 is built from 15 residues. CDR1 and CDR2 (germline): MNHEY, SMNVEV (reference sequence). V was clipped by 4 bases and J by 7 bases; unmatched bases: 8.

This clone was detected once. The chain combines TRBV18 with TRBJ1-1; D call uncertain. V lost 3 bases, J lost 8 bases, and 7 bases lay in between. The germline V gene encodes CDR1 KGHSH and CDR2 LQKENI. This CDR3 region has 11 residues. The DNA for the CDR3 is TGTGCCAGCTCACCCCTCCTCGAAGCTTTCTTT. Its translation is CASSPLLEAFF.

The chain combines TRBV5-1 with TRBJ1-5, with 8 bases aligning to TRBD1. V was pared by 0 bases and J by 3 bases, with 5 bases of the junction left unmatched. The CDR3 is made up of 16 amino acids. Germline CDR1 reads SGHRS; CDR2 reads YFSETQ. CDR3 coding DNA: TGCGCCAGCAGCTTGGGGACAGGGAGCACCAATCAGCCCCAGCATTTT. It translates to CASSLGTGSTNQPQHF.

This clone was recorded once. This chain links TRBV19 with TRBJ2-5; 8 bases align to TRBD2. CDR1 and CDR2 (germline): LNHDA, SQIVND (reference sequence). Trimming took 3 bases from V and 5 from J; bases not matched to a gene: 8. There are 15 residues in the CDR3. CDR3 amino acids: CASSMGSGRYETQYF. The CDR3 nucleotides read TGTGCCAGTAGTATGGGAAGCGGGAGATATGAGACCCAGTACTTC.

The gene calls are TRBV6-2 or TRBV6-3 and TRBJ2-5, with 7 positions matching TRBD2. This CDR3 is built from 16 residues. V dropped 0 bases and J dropped 7; count of bases not matched to a gene: 11. Germline V gives CDR1 MNHEY, CDR2 SVGEGT. In DNA, the CDR3 is TGTGCCAGCAGTTACTCGAAGGGGAGGGCCGAAGGGACCCAGTACTTC. Translation gives CASSYSKGRAEGTQYF.

This rearrangement joins TRBV7-9 to TRBJ2-1; 7 bases line up with TRBD2. The V gene's germline CDR1 is SEHNR and CDR2 FQNEAQ (reference sequence). This CDR3 has 13 residues. Trimming cost V 5 bases and J 11 bases; bases outside gene matches: 9. The CDR3 DNA sequence: TGTGCCAGCAGCCCGAAGACTAGCCGTCAGCAGTTCTTC. Translated, it gives CASSPKTSRQQFF.

The chain recombines TRBV27 with TRBJ2-1, with D tentatively TRBD2 (6 bases). CDR3 length: 15 residues. Trimming removed 1 base at V and 6 bases at J, with 13 bases between. The germline gives CDR1 MNHEY, CDR2 SMNVEV (reference sequence). CDR3 protein: CASSLYGGNGNEQFF. The CDR3 DNA reads as TGTGCCAGCAGTTTATACGGGGGAAATGGCAATGAGCAGTTCTTC.

The chain couples TRBV5-1 to TRBJ2-1, with TRBD2 matching over 10 bases. There are 15 residues in the CDR3. Trimming removed 4 bases from V and 2 bases from J; junction bases left unmatched: 3. Looked up from germline, CDR1 is SGHRS and CDR2 is YFSETQ. CDR3 residues: CASSPTSGAYNEQFF. Written as DNA, the CDR3 is TGCGCCAGCAGCCCTACTAGCGGGGCCTACAATGAGCAGTTCTTC.